This TCR beta chain was sequenced during a study of beta chain features in type 1 diabetes. Overall study findings and caveats: Type 1 diabetes patients had moderately but significantly shorter TCRB CDR3s in all four CD4+ subsets.

Sequenced material consisted of expressed TCRB transcripts (all of the isolated RNA was reverse transcribed). Clones were sequenced by immunoSEQ multiplex PCR, and TCRdb holds only the in-frame ones, with some missing. The sample gives nearly 700,000 clones, about an eighth of which show up once; approximately 0.022% is in the top ten. This clone came up a few times. Its cognate antigen is unknown. Input material: naive CD4+ T cells from blood. The sequence was obtained from a man aged 18 to 30 with type 1 diabetes.

The CDR3 protein is CAISESMAGGADYGYTF. The CDR3 DNA reads TGTGCCATCAGTGAGTCGATGGCAGGGGGCGCAGACTATGGCTACACCTTC. The chain carries TRBV10-3 and TRBJ1-2, with 8 bases aligning to TRBD1. Germline trimming cut 0 bases from V and 3 bases from J; bases unmatched to any gene: 9. The length of the CDR3 is 17 residues. The germline V gene encodes CDR1 ENHRY and CDR2 SYGVKD.